This T cell receptor beta chain appears in the sequencing data of a study of T cell responses to AZD1222 COVID-19 vaccine (dated by TCRdb to about 2021). For the study in its entirety: A total of approximately 240 trial participants underwent TCR sequencing, of whom approximately 200 had received two doses of AZD1222 and some 26 had received two doses of the MenACWY control vaccine. Trial participants were enrolled into age subgroups of 18-55, 56-69 and 70-plus years, which contained around 150, 28 and 57 TCR-sequenced participants, respectively.

To note about this clone: The antigen it binds to is not known. Relative to the germline gene, one junction end is altered; a read error may explain this.

The CDR3 regions of human TCRbeta chains were subjected to immunosequencing. Per the original workflow: TCRs in the repertoires were matched against a reference library of SARS-CoV-2-specific TCRs that had been generated with the MIRA antigen-specificity platform. Breadth was defined as the fraction of unique TCRs that were SARS-CoV-2-associated. Depth was defined as the fraction of total T cells that were SARS-CoV-2-associated. Each spike-specific TCR was assigned to its reactive spike region and to a CD4 or CD8 class using the MIRA data. Log10-transformed breadth and depth values were compared by one-way ANOVA with Sidak's multiple comparisons tests. TCRdb carries this immuneACCESS record with in-frame sequences only. Its versions omit some clonotypes, under half of them owing to an unresolved V gene in the studies checked, with the rest unexplained. Clone size and V and J calls were adopted from that table, with D and trimming inferred from the DNA. Here the sample has 97,000 or so clones; approximately 90% occur a single time. The top ten clonotypes cover about 8.1% of the sample.

Findings and caveats that apply to the study as a whole: A significant rise in spike-specific TCR breadth and depth was observed after two AZD1222 doses relative to day 0 and relative to MenACWY recipients. Vaccine-associated CD4 TCRs spanned the whole spike protein, with dominant responses in regions 160-218 and 743-854. Because no day 14 peak-response samples were available, repertoires were characterized only after the peak T cell response. Participants were mostly white British and included more females than males, and it was suggested by the authors that clonal diversity may have been underestimated. The 56-69-year group was small, and its depth increase did not reach significance, likely because of low power. Reportedly, close to half of the unique spike-specific TCRs recognized epitopes lying outside the regions that are mutated in the B.1.351 and B.1.1.7 variants. Conclusions about previously exposed vaccinees are limited, since just five or six AZD1222 recipients were seropositive for SARS-CoV-2 at baseline.

The time point label here, explained by the study, means: about 28 days (+/-7) after the second vaccine dose. AZD1222 recipients given second doses at about 4 weeks or at about 12 weeks were pooled, since spike-specific TCR depth and breadth were not found to differ between the two schedules. Samples from vaccinated people were obtained from the UK trials COV001 and COV002, which included a single-blind randomized controlled phase 2/3 trial of AZD1222 (ChAdOx1 nCoV-19) in healthy adults. Trial participant PBMC samples were collected at day 0 and day 28 after the second dose for TCRbeta chain sequencing. In the germline V gene, CDR1 corresponds to SNHLY and CDR2 to FYNNEI. Reading from cysteine to phenylalanine, the CDR3 counts 15 amino acids. Just CDR3 DNA is preserved here, 45 bases in frame from base 1.

In this chain, TRBV2 is recombined with TRBJ2-2, and TRBD2 matches 9 of the central bases. The TCR comes from an adult who received the AZD1222 COVID-19 vaccine. Sequences were derived from peripheral blood, sampled 28 days after the second AZD1222 dose. The CDR3 here reads CASSEAGGNTGELFF. The DNA sequence reads TGTGCCAGCAGCGAAGCGGGAGGGAACACCGGGGAGCTGTTTTTT.